The 30 T cell receptor beta chains below were found in one sample sequenced in a study of Ad26.COV2.S vaccination and SARS-CoV-2 variants. Sequencing was performed with immunoSEQ multiplex PCR; in TCRdb, only in-frame clones are kept and a portion is missing. The table includes some 480,000 clones, 87% detected once. This sample's treatment: some 20 received Ad26.COV2.S at low or high dose, single or two shots; about 5 received placebo; per-sample allocation not given. The study sampled participants on day 63 after the first vaccine or placebo injection. Sequencing was performed on peripheral blood, taken in a trial of Ad26.COV2.S vaccine versus placebo. These receptors came from a person between 18 and 65 years old who received the Ad26.COV2.S COVID-19 vaccine or a placebo.

The chain couples TRBV24-1 to TRBJ2-1; 10 positions match TRBD2. Germline trimming cut 4 bases from V and 7 bases from J; bases unmatched to any gene: 3. The CDR3 covers 14 residues. The germline gives CDR1 KGHDR, CDR2 SFDVKD. CDR3 loop: CATSEGLAMNEQFF. In DNA form, the CDR3 reads TGTGCCACCAGTGAGGGACTAGCGATGAATGAGCAGTTCTTC.

This clone was seen a single time. The V call is TRBV3-1 (or the pseudogene TRBV3-2), the J call TRBJ2-1; the D is unclear. V was trimmed by 3 bases and J by 9 bases, leaving 9 bases between them. CDR3 size: 12 residues. The germline V gene has CDR1 LGHDT and CDR2 YNNKEL (reference sequence). CDR3 DNA: TGTGCCAGCAGCCAGCTAGAAGTTGAGCAGTTCTTC. As protein: CASSQLEVEQFF.

The CDR3, as DNA: TGCGCCAGCAGCTTACAGGGGGCGGGTGAAAAACTGTTTTTT. Translation gives CASSLQGAGEKLFF. The chain joins TRBV5-1 to TRBJ1-4, with 9 nucleotides matching TRBD1. V lost 2 bases and J lost 7; bases outside the gene matches: 3. This CDR3 comprises 14 residues. Germline V gene data show CDR1 as SGHRS and CDR2 as YFSETQ.

This clone was observed a single time. The chain carries TRBV6-5 and TRBJ1-2, with 7 nucleotides matching TRBD1. Germline values: CDR1 MNHEY, CDR2 SVGAGI. There are 13 residues in the CDR3. CDR3 region: CVTHRDSAYGYTF. The CDR3 region has the DNA TGTGTCACCCACCGGGACAGCGCCTATGGCTACACCTTC.

CDR3 region: CASSLTTDPGDAAYEQYF. As DNA, the CDR3 is TGTGCCAGCAGCCTAACGACGGACCCGGGGGACGCCGCCTACGAGCAGTACTTC. The chain employs TRBV4-2 and TRBJ2-7; perhaps TRBD2 as D (6 bases). The CDR3 sequence is 18 residues long. V was cut by 4 bases and J by 2 bases, with 24 bases left in between. CDR1 and CDR2 (germline): LGHNA, YNFKEQ.

Points on this clone: This specimen includes other DNA sequences encoding the same CDR3. This chain connects TRBV7-9 to TRBJ2-3; a possible D gene is TRBD1 (6 bases). The CDR3 sequence is 15 residues long. Trimming cost V 5 bases and J 1 base, with 13 bases left between them. Germline V gene data show CDR1 as SEHNR and CDR2 as FQNEAQ (reference sequence). This CDR3 is CASSLGGMGTDTQYF. The DNA of the CDR3 is TGTGCCAGCAGCCTAGGGGGAATGGGCACAGATACGCAGTATTTT.

The genes are TRBV18 and TRBJ2-3, with unresolved D. This CDR3 is built from 13 residues. The germline gives CDR1 KGHSH, CDR2 LQKENI. Trimming removed 0 bases from V and 2 bases from J, with 3 bases in between. DNA for the CDR3: TGTGCCAGCTCACCACCCTACACAGATACGCAGTATTTT. As protein: CASSPPYTDTQYF.

The chain couples TRBV2 to TRBJ2-3, with D possibly TRBD2 on 6 matching bases. Trimming left V 6 bases short and J 1 base short, with 14 bases between. CDR3 length: 15 residues. Looked up from germline, CDR1 is SNHLY and CDR2 is FYNNEI. The CDR3 region is CASSPAGLGTDTQYF. For the CDR3, the DNA is TGTGCCAGCAGCCCGGCGGGGCTAGGCACAGATACGCAGTATTTT.

The V and J genes are TRBV6-5 and TRBJ1-1; tentatively, D is TRBD1 (5 bases). The V and J ends lost 2 bases and 5 bases respectively, with 15 bases between them. The CDR3 is made up of 15 amino acids. Germline lookup yields CDR1 MNHEY and CDR2 SVGAGI. The CDR3 sequence: CASSYTPTVGTEAFF. The CDR3 bases are TGTGCCAGCAGTTACACCCCGACAGTAGGGACTGAAGCTTTCTTT.

This chain connects TRBV12-3 or TRBV12-4 to TRBJ1-5, with D possibly matching TRBD1 (5 bases). The CDR3 runs 13 residues. Deletions cut 2 bases from V and 7 bases from J, with 9 bases between. The CDR3, as DNA: TGTGCCAGCAGTTTACATAGGGGACAGCCCCAGCATTTT. This sequence encodes CASSLHRGQPQHF.

This sequence joins TRBV4-2 and TRBJ1-6, with a tentative D call TRBD1 (6 bases). The CDR3 runs to 16 residues. Trimming cost V 3 bases and J 7 bases, with 16 bases left between them. From germline, CDR1 is LGHNA and CDR2 YNFKEQ. The CDR3 DNA is TGTGCCAGCAGCCAGCCTTCTACAGGGACAAATTCACCCCTCCACTTT. Translating gives CASSQPSTGTNSPLHF.

The chain recombines TRBV5-4 with TRBJ2-1; 12 bases are a match to TRBD1. This CDR3 is 14 amino acids long. CDR1 and CDR2 (germline): SGHNT, YYREEE (reference sequence). With V trimmed by 7 bases and J by 8 bases, 7 bases remained unmatched. Written as DNA, the CDR3 is TGTGCCAGCGGAGGGACAGGGGGCCTCGATGAGCAGTTCTTC. Its translation is CASGGTGGLDEQFF.

This clone was observed many times. This sequence joins TRBV6-6 and TRBJ2-7; weak D call: TRBD1 (6 bases). Germline-derived CDR1 and CDR2 are MNHNY and SVGAGI (reference sequence). CDR3 length: 12 amino acids. Trimming removed 6 bases from V and 6 bases from J, with 12 bases in between. CDR3 loop: CASRGGPPEQYF. For the CDR3, the DNA is TGTGCCAGCAGAGGGGGACCCCCCGAGCAGTACTTC.

This clone was found a few times. This chain links TRBV19 with TRBJ1-5, with a tentative D call TRBD1 (5 bases). The CDR3 length is 15 residues. V lost 5 bases and J lost 6, with 17 bases in between. Germline assignment: CDR1 LNHDA and CDR2 SQIVND (reference sequence). The CDR3 region is CASSFGSGILQPQHF. CDR3 in DNA: TGTGCCAGTAGTTTCGGGTCAGGGATCCTTCAGCCCCAGCATTTT. The full variable domain, in which reference TRBV19 and TRBJ1-5 provide the parts outside the CDR3, is DGGITQSPKYLFRKEGQNVTLSCEQNLNHDAMYWYRQDPGQGLRLIYYSQIVNDFQKGDIAEGYSVSREKKESFPLTVTSAQKNPTAFYLCASSFGSGILQPQHFGDGTRLSIL.

V usage is TRBV11-2 and J usage is TRBJ2-7; possibly TRBD1 for D (6 bases). Germline loops: CDR1 SGHAT, CDR2 FQNNGV. This CDR3 spans 11 amino acids. V gave up 5 bases and J gave up 6 bases, with 8 bases separating them. The CDR3, as DNA: TGTGCCAGCAGCCGAGGGGGCGAGCAGTACTTC. Protein sequence: CASSRGGEQYF.

This sequence joins TRBV19 and TRBJ2-3; 10 bases match TRBD1. This CDR3 comprises 16 residues. V lost 4 bases, J lost 1 base, and 5 bases stayed unmatched. Germline-derived CDR1 and CDR2 are LNHDA and SQIVND (reference sequence). CDR3 loop: CASSTLTGGRTDTQYF. In DNA form, the CDR3 reads TGTGCCAGTAGTACCCTGACAGGGGGCCGCACAGATACGCAGTATTTT.

This clone was picked up one time. This sequence joins TRBV7-8 and TRBJ1-2; TRBD1 might be the D (6 bases). V was pared by 5 bases and J by 4 bases, with 17 bases between. CDR1 and CDR2 (germline): SGHVS, FQNEAQ. The CDR3 is 15 residues long. The CDR3 protein is CASSPRGPGGYGYTF. CDR3 nucleotide sequence: TGTGCCAGCAGCCCCCGGGGGCCGGGGGGCTATGGCTACACCTTC.

This chain links TRBV2 with TRBJ1-1; D not certain. The V end lost 4 bases, the J end lost 2 bases, and 11 bases lay between the germline ends. Germline CDR1 and CDR2: SNHLY and FYNNEI. This CDR3 has 14 amino acids. The CDR3 protein is CASSVYQRNTEAFF. The CDR3 DNA reads TGTGCCAGCAGTGTTTACCAGAGAAACACTGAAGCTTTCTTT. Full variable domain (missing parts from reference TRBV2 and TRBJ1-1): EPEVTQTPSHQVTQMGQEVILRCVPISNHLYFYWYRQILGQKVEFLVSFYNNEISEKSEIFDDQFSVERPDGSNFTLKIRSTKLEDSAMYFCASSVYQRNTEAFFGQGTRLTVV.

This clone has only a few counts. This chain connects TRBV5-1 to TRBJ1-2, with D possibly matching TRBD1 (6 bases). The germline V gene has CDR1 SGHRS and CDR2 YFSETQ. CDR3 length equals 14 residues. Trimming cost V 4 bases and J 6 bases, with 16 bases left between them. The DNA for the CDR3 is TGCGCCAGCAGCCCGGAGGGGGTTTCTAATGGCTACACCTTC. Residues: CASSPEGVSNGYTF.

The gene calls are TRBV7-9 and TRBJ2-4; 7 bases line up with TRBD1. After removal of 3 bases from V and 0 bases from J, the junction contained 8 bases not matched to a gene. CDR1 SEHNR and CDR2 FQNEAQ come from the germline V gene (reference sequence). The CDR3 consists of 17 residues. CDR3 amino acids: CASSLIGGQIAKNIQYF. Here the CDR3 DNA reads TGTGCCAGCAGCTTGATAGGGGGACAGATAGCCAAAAACATTCAGTACTTC.

The V call is TRBV6-1, the J call TRBJ1-2, with no clear D. The germline V and J ends were trimmed by 1 base and 3 bases, with 6 bases remaining between them. From germline, CDR1 is MNHNS and CDR2 SASEGT. The CDR3 length is 13 residues. In DNA form, the CDR3 reads TGTGCCAGCAGTGAAGGGGATCACTATGGCTACACCTTC. Residues: CASSEGDHYGYTF.

The chain uses TRBV24-1 and TRBJ1-4, with D unclear. The CDR3 totals 13 residues. Trimming removed 4 bases at V and 7 bases at J, with 9 bases between. Germline V gene lookup returns CDR1 KGHDR and CDR2 SFDVKD. The DNA for the CDR3 is TGTGCCACCAGTGACTCCGCGGGTGAAAAACTGTTTTTT. Amino acid sequence: CATSDSAGEKLFF.

This clone has just one count. The V call is TRBV7-2, the J call TRBJ2-1; D might be TRBD1 or TRBD2, each matching 5 bases. The V gene's germline CDR1 is SGHTA and CDR2 FQGNSA. The CDR3 totals 13 residues. V gave up 2 bases and J gave up 9 bases, with 11 bases separating them. The CDR3 sequence: CASSLLPGTEQFF. The CDR3 nucleotides are TGTGCCAGCAGCTTACTCCCCGGGACTGAGCAGTTCTTC.

This rearrangement joins TRBV30 to TRBJ2-1; the match to TRBD1 covers 11 bases. The V gene's germline CDR1 is GTSNPN and CDR2 SVGIG (reference sequence). This CDR3 is built from 13 residues. Trimming removed 7 bases from V and 6 bases from J; junction bases left unmatched: 5. The CDR3 nucleotides read TGTGCCTTGGGACAGGGGGGGGTCAATGAGCAGTTCTTC. This translates into CALGQGGVNEQFF.

This sequence joins TRBV9 and TRBJ2-1; 9 nucleotides match TRBD2. V shed 0 bases and J 5 bases; nucleotides not matched to a gene: 3. This CDR3 has 15 amino acids. Germline CDR1 SGDLS, CDR2 YYNGEE. Written as DNA, the CDR3 is TGTGCCAGCAGCGTAGGGCGGGAGGGCCACAATGAGCAGTTCTTC. This gives the protein CASSVGREGHNEQFF.

This chain joins TRBV4-3 and TRBJ1-2, with D possibly TRBD1 on 5 matching bases. V was trimmed by 3 bases and J by 8 bases, leaving 10 bases between them. The CDR3 runs to 12 residues. CDR1 LGHNA and CDR2 YSLEER come from the germline V gene. CDR3 in amino acids: CASSQARGGYTF. In nucleotides, the CDR3 is TGCGCCAGCAGCCAGGCAAGGGGAGGCTACACCTTC.

The V gene is TRBV4-1, the J gene TRBJ1-2, with D perhaps matching TRBD1 (6 bases). Looked up from germline, CDR1 is MGHRA and CDR2 is YSYEKL. There are 16 residues in the CDR3. V was trimmed by 0 bases and J by 2 bases, leaving 13 bases between them. In DNA form, the CDR3 reads TGCGCCAGCAGCCAAGAGGCAGGGGATATCAACTATGGCTACACCTTC. Its translation is CASSQEAGDINYGYTF.

In this sample, this clone turned up once. The chain is built from TRBV7-9 and TRBJ1-2; a weak D match, TRBD1 (6 bases). The V gene's germline CDR1 is SEHNR and CDR2 FQNEAQ (reference sequence). Trimming shortened V by 5 bases and J by 7 bases, and 11 bases separated the two germline ends. CDR3 length: 12 residues. The CDR3: CASSGGGGGYTF. The CDR3 DNA is TGTGCCAGCAGCGGGGGCGGTGGTGGCTACACCTTC.

For this clone: Other DNA sequences of this sample code for an identical CDR3. The rearrangement links TRBV27 to TRBJ1-4; 7 bases are a match to TRBD1. Germline-derived CDR1 and CDR2 are MNHEY and SMNVEV (reference sequence). J gave up 4 bases and V 5 bases, and 4 bases lay outside the gene matches. This CDR3 comprises 14 residues. CDR3 residues: CASSLQGINEKLFF. DNA of the CDR3: TGTGCCAGCAGTCTACAGGGGATTAATGAAAAACTGTTTTTT.

The chain has TRBV6-2 or TRBV6-3 and TRBJ2-1; 11 bases map to TRBD2. Germline V CDR1 and CDR2: MNHEY, SVGEGT. V lost 6 bases and J lost 4; bases outside the gene matches: 5. The CDR3 has 15 residues. The CDR3 loop reads CASSRTSGSYNEQFF. The CDR3 bases are TGTGCCAGCAGCCGAACTAGCGGGAGTTACAATGAGCAGTTCTTC.